Here is one TCR beta chain with its context. The authors' processing: How many nucleated cells were present was estimated from reference gene primer amplification. Assay used: immunoSEQ multiplex PCR; TCRdb lists only in-frame clones, some missing. V and J calls and clone size are those listed in that table; D and trimming were worked out from the DNA. The sample holds tens of thousands of clones; about four fifths are singletons and the top ten take 20% to 25%. The CDR3 has 15 residues. CDR1 and CDR2 (germline): SGHAT, FQNNGV. V lost 1 base to trimming and J lost 0 bases, with 9 bases between them. This record comes from a study of blood T cell repertoires in COVID-19. Study context: Collection of acute and convalescent COVID-19 samples took place in the United States, Italy and Spain. Sources were T cells, B-cell-depleted T cells, or PBMCs; the material itself was cDNA or gDNA.

The receptor was derived from a woman aged 55-69 years with acute or convalescent COVID-19. The chain has TRBV11-2 and TRBJ1-1, with D uncertain. The sample taken for sequencing was peripheral blood. The DNA of the CDR3 is TGTGCCAGCAGCTTAGTTGAGGATATGAACACTGAAGCTTTCTTT. The encoded protein is CASSLVEDMNTEAFF.